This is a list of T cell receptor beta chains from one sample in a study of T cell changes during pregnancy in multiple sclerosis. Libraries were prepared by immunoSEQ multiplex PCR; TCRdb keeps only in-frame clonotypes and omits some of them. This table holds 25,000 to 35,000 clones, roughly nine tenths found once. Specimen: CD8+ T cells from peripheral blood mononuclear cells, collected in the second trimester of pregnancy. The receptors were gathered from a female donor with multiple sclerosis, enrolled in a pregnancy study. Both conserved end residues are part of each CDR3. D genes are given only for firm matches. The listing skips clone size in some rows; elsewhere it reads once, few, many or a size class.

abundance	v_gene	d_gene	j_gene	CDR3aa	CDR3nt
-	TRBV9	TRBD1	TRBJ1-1	CASSDPGGFTEAFF	TGTGCCAGCAGCGATCCAGGGGGGTTCACTGAAGCTTTCTTT
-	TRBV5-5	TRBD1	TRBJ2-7	CASSLRFPGGYEQYF	TGTGCCAGCAGCTTGAGGTTTCCAGGGGGCTACGAGCAGTACTTC
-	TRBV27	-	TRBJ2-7	CASSFGPSSYEQYF	TGTGCCAGCAGTTTTGGGCCCAGCTCCTACGAGCAGTACTTC
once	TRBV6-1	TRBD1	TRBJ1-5	CASGGQGFGQPQHF	TGTGCCAGCGGGGGACAGGGGTTTGGTCAGCCCCAGCATTTT
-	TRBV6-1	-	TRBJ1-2	CASSEVGVGSYGYTF	TGTGCCAGCAGTGAAGTCGGGGTCGGGAGCTATGGCTACACCTTC
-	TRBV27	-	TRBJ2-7	CASSLKWNSRWEQYF	TGTGCCAGCAGTCTCAAATGGAACAGCAGATGGGAGCAGTACTTC
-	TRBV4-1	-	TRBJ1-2	CASSPIGGYGYTF	TGCGCCAGCAGCCCTATCGGAGGTTACGGCTACACCTTC
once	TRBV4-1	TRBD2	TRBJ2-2	CASSGLAGTNTGELFF	TGCGCCAGCAGCGGACTAGCGGGGACGAACACCGGGGAGCTGTTTTTT
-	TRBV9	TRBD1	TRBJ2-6	CASSVEQGASGANVLTF	TGTGCCAGCAGCGTGGAACAGGGGGCCTCTGGGGCCAACGTCCTGACTTTC
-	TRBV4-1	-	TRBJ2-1	CASSLAFDNEQFF	TGCGCCAGCAGCTTAGCGTTCGACAATGAGCAGTTCTTC
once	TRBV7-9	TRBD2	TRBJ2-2	CASSLTRGARELFF	TGTGCCAGCAGCTTAACGCGGGGGGCGAGGGAGCTGTTTTTT
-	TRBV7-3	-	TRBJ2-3	CASSLKGFPDTQYF	TGTGCCAGCAGCTTAAAGGGGTTCCCAGATACGCAGTATTTT
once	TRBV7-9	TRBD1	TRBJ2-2	CASIPPGQGSAGELFF	TGTGCCAGCATCCCCCCCGGACAGGGTTCGGCCGGGGAGCTGTTTTTT
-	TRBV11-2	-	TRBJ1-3	CASSLGQGTGNTIYF	TGTGCCAGCAGCTTAGGCCAGGGCACTGGAAACACCATATATTTT
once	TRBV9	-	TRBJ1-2	CATYDRHYGYTF	TGTGCCACCTACGACAGGCACTATGGCTACACCTTC
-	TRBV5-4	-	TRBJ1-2	CASSLEQYTYGYTF	TGTGCCAGCAGCTTGGAACAGTATACCTATGGCTACACCTTC
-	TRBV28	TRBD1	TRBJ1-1	CASSETGGLVNTEVFF	TGTGCCAGCAGCGAGACAGGGGGTTTGGTGAACACTGAAGTTTTCTTT
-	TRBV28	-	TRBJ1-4	CASSLGATNEKLFF	TGTGCCAGCAGTTTGGGAGCAACTAATGAAAAACTGTTTTTT
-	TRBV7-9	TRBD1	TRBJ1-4	CASSRPKGGSSTNEKLFF	TGTGCCAGCAGCCGCCCGAAAGGGGGCTCGTCAACTAATGAAAAACTGTTTTTT
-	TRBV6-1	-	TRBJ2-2	CASRSGTNTGELFF	TGTGCCAGCCGCTCCGGGACAAACACCGGGGAGCTGTTTTTT
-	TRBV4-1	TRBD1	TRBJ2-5	CASSQWQGATETQYF	TGCGCCAGCAGCCAATGGCAGGGGGCGACGGAGACCCAGTACTTC
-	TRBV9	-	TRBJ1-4	CASSATSGYSNEKLFF	TGTGCCAGCAGCGCCACCTCAGGGTATTCTAATGAAAAACTGTTTTTT
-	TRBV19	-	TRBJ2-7	CASSIAGGTSYEQYF	TGTGCCAGTAGTATCGCGGGCGGGACCTCCTACGAGCAGTACTTC
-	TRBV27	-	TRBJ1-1	CASSSNRLNTEAFF	TGTGCCAGCAGTTCGAACAGATTGAACACTGAAGCTTTCTTT
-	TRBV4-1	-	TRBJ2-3	CASSQASRSTDTQYF	TGCGCCAGCAGCCAAGCGTCGAGGAGCACAGATACGCAGTATTTT
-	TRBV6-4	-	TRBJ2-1	CASSLFEGRGNEQFF	TGTGCCAGCAGTTTGTTCGAGGGCAGGGGCAATGAGCAGTTCTTC
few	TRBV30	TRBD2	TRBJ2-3	CAWSPPISGSTDTQYF	TGTGCCTGGAGCCCGCCTATTAGCGGGAGCACAGATACGCAGTATTTT
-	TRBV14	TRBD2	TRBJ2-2	CASSQDKRENTGELFF	TGTGCCAGCAGCCAAGATAAGCGGGAGAACACCGGGGAGCTGTTTTTT
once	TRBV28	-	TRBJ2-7	CASSLNAQGEQYF	TGTGCCAGCAGTTTAAATGCCCAGGGAGAGCAGTACTTC